The 9 T cell receptor beta chains reported below all come from one sample, sequenced in a study of patients and donors after allogeneic stem cell transplantation. TCRdb fed the RT-PCR reads into MiXCR, producing one record per CDR3 protein. The data show roughly 180,000 distinct CDR3 sequences, with 40% to 45% seen just once and 33% held by the top ten. The sample was blood, either unsorted or a sorted T cell fraction (not recorded which). The source of these receptors is a human donor who was either an allogeneic HSCT recipient or a stem cell or donor lymphocyte infusion donor (not recorded which). It is not recorded whose cells these are; they may come from a transplant donor.

V gene TRBV7-2 combines with J gene TRBJ2-1, with D possibly matching TRBD1 (5 bases). Per the germline V gene, CDR1 is SGHTA and CDR2 is FQGNSA. This CDR3 spans 12 amino acids. V lost 2 bases, J lost 10 bases, and 9 bases lay in between. The CDR3 coding sequence is TGTGCCAGCAGCTTAACGGCAGGGGAGCAGTTCTTC. It translates to CASSLTAGEQFF.

This clonotype was seen a handful of times. The V and J genes are TRBV7-2 and TRBJ1-5; D unresolved. The V end lost 5 bases, the J end lost 7 bases, and 18 bases lay between the germline ends. The CDR3 runs 15 residues. The germline V gene encodes CDR1 SGHTA and CDR2 FQGNSA. CDR3 nucleotides: TGTGCCAGCAGCCCACCTCTTGGGGTCCAACAGCCCCAGCATTTT. It specifies CASSPPLGVQQPQHF.

J is TRBJ1-2 and V is TRBV4-3; no definite D call. Germline V gene sequence: CDR1 LGHNA, CDR2 YSLEER. The CDR3 loop spans 15 amino acids. Trimming cost V 1 base and J 0 bases, with 9 bases left between them. CDR3 in amino acids: CASSQGTETNYGYTF. CDR3 nucleotides: TGCGCCAGCAGCCAAGGAACAGAAACTAACTATGGCTACACCTTC.

A few counts support this clonotype. The genes are TRBV2 and TRBJ1-4; 8 nucleotides agree with TRBD1. The CDR3 spans 16 residues. Germline-derived CDR1 and CDR2 are SNHLY and FYNNEI. Trimming cost V 5 bases and J 4 bases; bases outside gene matches: 9. CDR3 amino acids: CASSHPGTGLNEKLFF. In DNA, the CDR3 is TGTGCCAGCAGTCATCCCGGGACAGGCCTTAATGAAAAACTGTTTTTT.

In this sample, this clonotype turned up once. The chain is built from TRBV4-3 and TRBJ2-3; the match to TRBD2 covers 8 bases. The trim removed 6 bases at V and 0 bases at J, leaving 8 bases unmatched. CDR1 and CDR2 from the germline V gene are LGHNA and YSLEER. This CDR3 spans 16 amino acids. CDR3 nucleotide sequence: TGCGCCAGCAGTCAGAGAGCTAGCGGGAGCACAGATACGCAGTATTTT. It specifies CASSQRASGSTDTQYF.

This clonotype showed up just a few times. V is TRBV7-9 and J is TRBJ1-1; D ambiguous. The CDR3 extends over 15 amino acids. Germline loops: CDR1 SEHNR, CDR2 FQNEAQ (reference sequence). Trimming took 2 bases from V and 1 from J, leaving 11 bases between them. For the CDR3, the DNA is TGTGCCAGCAGCTTACTGCGACCGACGAACACTGAAGCTTTCTTT. It specifies CASSLLRPTNTEAFF.

This clonotype showed up just a few times. The J gene is TRBJ1-5, the V gene TRBV15, with D hard to call. V lost 0 bases and J 2 bases, leaving 17 bases between the germline ends. In germline, CDR1 is LNHNV, CDR2 YYDKDF (reference sequence). This CDR3 spans 18 amino acids. CDR3 coding DNA: TGTGCCACCAGCAGAGACAGGCTCGGAATTTCGGGCAATCAGCCCCAGCATTTT. As protein: CATSRDRLGISGNQPQHF.

This chain links TRBV27 with TRBJ1-1; 8 positions match TRBD1. In germline, CDR1 is MNHEY, CDR2 SMNVEV (reference sequence). CDR3 length: 15 residues. The V segment lost 5 bases and the J segment 1 base; nucleotides outside the gene matches: 6. CDR3 protein: CASSPGDRQNTEAFF. Here the CDR3 DNA reads TGTGCCAGCAGTCCGGGGGACAGGCAGAACACTGAAGCTTTCTTT.

This clonotype was recorded only once. The rearrangement uses TRBV27 and TRBJ2-7; TRBD1 agrees at 8 bases. Germline values: CDR1 MNHEY, CDR2 SMNVEV (reference sequence). Trimming removed 1 base from V and 2 bases from J; junction bases left unmatched: 13. The CDR3 runs to 18 residues. The CDR3 DNA reads as TGTGCCAGCAGTTTATACACCGCGGGGACAGGTCTTCCCTACGAGCAGTACTTC. This translates into CASSLYTAGTGLPYEQYF.